This T cell receptor beta chain was identified in a study of identical twins. General study points: Modelling approaches yielded underestimates of out-of-frame TCR alpha sharing between monozygotic twins. Conclusions were based on cross-sectional statistical analysis, without following the same donors.

Carrying unique molecular identifiers, the cDNA also gained a universal primer site through template switching. TCRdb re-derived calls from the 5' RACE reads in MiXCR, one entry per CDR3 protein. The sample shows approximately 1.8 million distinct CDR3 sequences, under 35% of them seen only once. The sample holds a few counts of this clonotype. What it binds is not known. V was shortened by 3 bases and J by 3 bases, with 13 bases between the two germline ends. Germline values: CDR1 SQVTM, CDR2 ANQGSEA. This CDR3 is 14 amino acids long. The sequence derives from a newborn girl in good health. The sequenced material came from cord blood. The V call is TRBV29-1, the J call TRBJ2-3; unclear D gene. CDR3 sequence: CSVDGGLGTDTQYF. The DNA of the CDR3 is TGCAGCGTTGACGGCGGCCTTGGGACAGATACGCAGTATTTT.